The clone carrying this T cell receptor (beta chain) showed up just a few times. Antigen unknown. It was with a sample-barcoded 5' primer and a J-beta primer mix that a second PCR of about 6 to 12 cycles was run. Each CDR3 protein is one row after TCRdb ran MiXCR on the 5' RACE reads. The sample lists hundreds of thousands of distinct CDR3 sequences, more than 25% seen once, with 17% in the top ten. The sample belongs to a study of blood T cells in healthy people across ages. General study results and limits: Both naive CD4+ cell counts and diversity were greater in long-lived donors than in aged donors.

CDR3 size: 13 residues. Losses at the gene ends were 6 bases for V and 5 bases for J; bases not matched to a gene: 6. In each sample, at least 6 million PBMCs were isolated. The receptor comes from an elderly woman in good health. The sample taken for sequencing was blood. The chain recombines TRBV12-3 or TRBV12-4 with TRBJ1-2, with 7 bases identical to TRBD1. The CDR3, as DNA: TGTGCCAGCAGCCGATCAGGGGGTTATGGCTACACCTTC. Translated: CASSRSGGYGYTF.